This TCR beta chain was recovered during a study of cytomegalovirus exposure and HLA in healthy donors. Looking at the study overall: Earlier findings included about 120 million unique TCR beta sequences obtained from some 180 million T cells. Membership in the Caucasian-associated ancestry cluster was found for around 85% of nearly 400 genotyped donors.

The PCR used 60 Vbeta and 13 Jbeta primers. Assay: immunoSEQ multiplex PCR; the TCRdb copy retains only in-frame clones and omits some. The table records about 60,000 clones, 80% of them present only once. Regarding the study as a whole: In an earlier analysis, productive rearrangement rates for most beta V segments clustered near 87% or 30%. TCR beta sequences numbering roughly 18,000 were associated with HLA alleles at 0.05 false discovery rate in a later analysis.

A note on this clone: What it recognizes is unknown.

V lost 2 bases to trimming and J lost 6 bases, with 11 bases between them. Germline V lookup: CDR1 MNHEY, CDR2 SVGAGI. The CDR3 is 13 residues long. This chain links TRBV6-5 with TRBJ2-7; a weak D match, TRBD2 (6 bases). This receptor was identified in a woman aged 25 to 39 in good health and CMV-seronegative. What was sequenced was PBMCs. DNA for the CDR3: TGTGCCAGCAGTTACAGGGCACTAGCCGAGCAGTACTTC. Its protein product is CASSYRALAEQYF.